This TCR beta chain was found in a study of blood T cell repertoires in COVID-19. Across the study: Donors in the United States, Italy and Spain gave samples during acute or convalescent COVID-19. From T cells, B-cell-depleted T cells, or PBMCs came the material, which was cDNA or gDNA.

Germline V gene lookup returns CDR1 SNHLY and CDR2 FYNNEI. V gave up 4 bases and J gave up 4 bases; unmatched junction bases: 7. The CDR3 totals 15 residues. Per the study methods: Scientists estimated how many nucleated cells there were by amplifying reference gene primers. The repertoire was sequenced with immunoSEQ multiplex PCR; TCRdb's copy has only in-frame clones and lacks some. That table is the source of V, J and clone size, and D and trimming were worked out from the DNA. The repertoire holds about 32,000 clones, approximately 89% seen once, with under 4.5% in the top ten. This TCR came from a man in his 60s with acute or convalescent COVID-19. This rearrangement joins TRBV2 to TRBJ1-1; TRBD1 matches 9 bases. Specimen: peripheral blood. CDR3 in amino acids: CASSVWDRASTEAFF. In DNA, the CDR3 is TGTGCCAGCAGTGTTTGGGACAGGGCGAGCACTGAAGCTTTCTTT.